The table lists the clone carrying this TCR beta chain with a count of one. Its specificity is unknown. The germline V gene has CDR1 KGHSH and CDR2 LQKENI. This CDR3 contains 16 residues. The J segment lost 4 bases and the V segment lost 4 bases, leaving 12 bases of the junction unmatched. These data belong to a study of cytomegalovirus exposure and HLA in healthy donors. Study results and caveats: Most sequenced TCRs were rare (though some public TCRs occurred in many donors). Cytomegalovirus-associated TCR beta chains were listed, numbering roughly 150.

Using immunoSEQ multiplex PCR, the repertoire was profiled, and TCRdb retains in-frame clones only, with some absent. The table has 70,000 or so clones, about 94% seen once; the top ten hold 0.9% to 1.2%. The sample taken for sequencing was PBMCs. This sequence joins TRBV18 and TRBJ1-1; 7 nucleotides match TRBD1. The sequence came from a woman aged 18-35 years in good health and CMV-seronegative. Here the CDR3 reads CASSRSKGAMGTEAFF. CDR3 nucleotide sequence: TGTGCCAGCTCACGGAGTAAGGGGGCAATGGGCACTGAAGCTTTCTTT.